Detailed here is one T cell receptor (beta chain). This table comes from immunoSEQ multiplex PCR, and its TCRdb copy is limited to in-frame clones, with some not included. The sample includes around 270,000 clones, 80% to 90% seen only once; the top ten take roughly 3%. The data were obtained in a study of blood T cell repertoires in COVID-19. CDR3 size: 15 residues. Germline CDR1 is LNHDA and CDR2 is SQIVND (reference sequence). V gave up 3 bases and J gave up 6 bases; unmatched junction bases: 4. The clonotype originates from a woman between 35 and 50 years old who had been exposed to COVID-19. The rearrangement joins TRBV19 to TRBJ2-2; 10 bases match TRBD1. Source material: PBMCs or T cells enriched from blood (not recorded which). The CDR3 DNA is TGTGCCAGTAGTATTATCGGGACAGGGGCCGGGGAGCTGTTTTTT. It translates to CASSIIGTGAGELFF.